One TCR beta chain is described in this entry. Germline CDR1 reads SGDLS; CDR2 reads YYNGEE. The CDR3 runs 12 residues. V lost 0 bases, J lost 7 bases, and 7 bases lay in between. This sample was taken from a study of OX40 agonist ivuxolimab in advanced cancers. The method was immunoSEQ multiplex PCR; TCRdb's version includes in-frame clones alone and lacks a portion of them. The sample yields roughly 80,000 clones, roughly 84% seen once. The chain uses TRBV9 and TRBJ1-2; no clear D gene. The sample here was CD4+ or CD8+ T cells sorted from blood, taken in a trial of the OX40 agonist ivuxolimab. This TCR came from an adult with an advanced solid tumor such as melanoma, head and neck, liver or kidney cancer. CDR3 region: CASSVAFGGYTF. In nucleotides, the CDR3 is TGTGCCAGCAGCGTAGCGTTTGGTGGCTACACCTTC.